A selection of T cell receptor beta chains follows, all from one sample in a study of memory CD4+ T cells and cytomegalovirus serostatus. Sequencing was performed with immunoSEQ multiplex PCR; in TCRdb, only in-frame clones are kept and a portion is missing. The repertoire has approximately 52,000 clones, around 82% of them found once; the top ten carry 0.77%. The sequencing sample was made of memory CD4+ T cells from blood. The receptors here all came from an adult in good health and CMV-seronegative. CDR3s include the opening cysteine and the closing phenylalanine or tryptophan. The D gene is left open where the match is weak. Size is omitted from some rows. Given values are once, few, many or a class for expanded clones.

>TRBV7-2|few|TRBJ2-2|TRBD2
CASSPMAGGSAGELFF
TGTGCCAGCAGCCCCATGGCGGGGGGTTCTGCCGGGGAGCTGTTTTTT
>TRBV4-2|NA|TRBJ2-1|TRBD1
CASSQDLGTGGLNEQFF
TGTGCCAGCAGCCAAGACCTTGGGACAGGAGGTCTAAATGAGCAGTTCTTC
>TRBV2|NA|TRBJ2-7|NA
CASTGPFSPEQYF
TGTGCCAGTACAGGTCCCTTTAGTCCCGAGCAGTACTTC
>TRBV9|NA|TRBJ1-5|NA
CASSVHSDRNQPQHF
TGTGCCAGCAGCGTTCACTCGGACAGAAATCAGCCCCAGCATTTT
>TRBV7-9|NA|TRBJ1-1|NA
CASSLLGRVDTEAFF
TGTGCCAGCAGCTTATTGGGCAGGGTCGACACTGAAGCTTTCTTT
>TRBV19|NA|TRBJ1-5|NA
CASGHRGLDQPQHF
TGTGCCAGTGGGCACCGGGGCCTAGATCAGCCCCAGCATTTT
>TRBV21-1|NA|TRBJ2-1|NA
CASSVPGSGGANEQFF
TGTGCCAGCAGCGTCCCCGGGAGCGGGGGGGCCAATGAGCAGTTCTTC
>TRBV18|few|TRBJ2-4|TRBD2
CASSPPVAGEAKNIQYF
TGTGCCAGCTCACCACCTGTAGCGGGGGAAGCCAAAAACATTCAGTACTTC
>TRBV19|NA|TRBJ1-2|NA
CASSSYSGVRGYTF
TGTGCCAGTAGTTCCTACTCAGGGGTCCGTGGCTACACCTTC
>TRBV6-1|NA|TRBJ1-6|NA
CASSSTTTRPSPLHF
TGTGCCAGCAGCTCTACCACCACCAGGCCGTCACCCCTCCACTTT
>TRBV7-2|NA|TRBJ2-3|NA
CAAGSTDTQYF
TGTGCGGCAGGGTCCACAGATACGCAGTATTTT
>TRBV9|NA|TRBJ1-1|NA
CASSVGDSSEAFF
TGTGCCAGCAGCGTAGGAGACAGTTCCGAAGCTTTCTTT
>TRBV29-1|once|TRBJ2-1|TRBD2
CRAGTSSYNEQFF
TGCAGGGCCGGGACTAGCTCCTACAATGAGCAGTTCTTC
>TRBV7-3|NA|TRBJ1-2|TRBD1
CASSLTAGTGRGGYTF
TGTGCCAGCAGCTTAACGGCCGGGACAGGGCGAGGAGGCTACACCTTC
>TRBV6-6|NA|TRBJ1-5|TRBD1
CASSPGQGLSNQPQHF
TGTGCCAGCAGCCCCGGACAGGGGTTGAGCAATCAGCCCCAGCATTTT
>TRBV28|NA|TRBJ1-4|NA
CASSLQQEKLFF
TGTGCCAGCAGTCTACAACAGGAAAAACTGTTTTTT
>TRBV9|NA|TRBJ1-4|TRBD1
CASSPPQGAGDEKLFF
TGTGCCAGCAGCCCCCCACAGGGGGCTGGGGACGAAAAACTGTTTTTT
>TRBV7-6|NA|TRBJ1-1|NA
CASSLAAYGEAFF
TGTGCCAGCAGCTTAGCCGCATACGGTGAAGCTTTCTTT
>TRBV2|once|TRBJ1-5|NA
CASSLERGNQPQHF
TGTGCCAGCAGTCTGGAAAGGGGCAATCAGCCCCAGCATTTT
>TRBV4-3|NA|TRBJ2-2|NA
CASSQDRGRGTGELFF
TGCGCCAGCAGCCAAGATAGGGGGCGGGGGACCGGGGAGCTGTTTTTT
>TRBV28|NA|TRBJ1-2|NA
CASRVPWYGYTF
TGTGCCAGCCGGGTGCCATGGTATGGCTACACCTTC
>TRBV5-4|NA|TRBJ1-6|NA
CASRPGRINSPLHF
TGTGCCAGCAGGCCGGGACGGATCAATTCACCCCTCCACTTT
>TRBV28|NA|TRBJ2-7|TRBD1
CASSFRPPGQGGDEQYF
TGTGCCAGCAGTTTCCGACCCCCGGGACAGGGGGGCGACGAGCAGTACTTC
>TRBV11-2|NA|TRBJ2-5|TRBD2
CASSKGTAGGETQYF
TGTGCCAGCAGCAAGGGGACCGCGGGGGGAGAGACCCAGTACTTC
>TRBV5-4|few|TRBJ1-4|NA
CASSVYRDTINRNEKLFF
TGTGCCAGCAGCGTATACCGGGACACAATTAACCGGAATGAAAAACTGTTTTTT
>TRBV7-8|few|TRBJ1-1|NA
CASSLGGSEAFF
TGTGCCAGCAGCTTAGGGGGTTCTGAAGCTTTCTTT
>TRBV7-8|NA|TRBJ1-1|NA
CASSLVYRGEAFF
TGTGCCAGCAGCTTAGTTTATCGGGGCGAAGCTTTCTTT
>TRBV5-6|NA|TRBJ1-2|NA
CASSLWAGDYGYTF
TGTGCCAGCAGCTTGTGGGCAGGGGATTATGGCTACACCTTC
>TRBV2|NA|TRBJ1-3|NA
CASSFGGKQTGNTIYF
TGTGCCAGCAGCTTTGGGGGGAAGCAAACTGGAAACACCATATATTTT
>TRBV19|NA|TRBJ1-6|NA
CASSVTVSSYNSPLHF
TGTGCCAGTAGCGTGACGGTCAGCTCCTATAATTCACCCCTCCACTTT
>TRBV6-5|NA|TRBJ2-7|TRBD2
CASSSPGTSGVEQYF
TGTGCCAGCAGTTCTCCCGGGACTAGCGGGGTCGAGCAGTACTTC
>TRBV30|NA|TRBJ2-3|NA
CAWSGMARFITDTQYF
TGTGCCTGGAGTGGGATGGCTAGATTCATCACAGATACGCAGTATTTT
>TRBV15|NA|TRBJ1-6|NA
CATSRGGGNSPLHF
TGTGCCACCAGCAGGGGGGGAGGTAATTCACCCCTCCACTTT
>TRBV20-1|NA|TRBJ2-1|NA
CSAIPLSEQFF
TGCAGTGCTATCCCCCTTTCTGAGCAGTTCTTC
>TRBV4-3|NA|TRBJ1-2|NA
CASSQGVRRGYTF
TGCGCCAGCAGCCAAGGAGTAAGGAGAGGCTACACCTTC
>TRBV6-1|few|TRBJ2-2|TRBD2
CASSELAGTGELFF
TGTGCCAGCAGTGAACTAGCGGGGACCGGGGAGCTGTTTTTT
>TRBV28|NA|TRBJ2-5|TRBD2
CASSLRPFTSGEQETQYF
TGTGCCAGCAGTTTACGACCGTTTACTAGCGGGGAGCAAGAGACCCAGTACTTC
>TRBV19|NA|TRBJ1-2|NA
CASSREGDTANYGYTF
TGTGCCAGTAGTAGAGAGGGGGACACGGCTAACTATGGCTACACCTTC
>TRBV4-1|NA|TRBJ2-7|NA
CASSRADLAEQYF
TGCGCCAGCAGCCGCGCGGACCTAGCCGAGCAGTACTTC
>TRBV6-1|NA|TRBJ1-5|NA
CASGTGQPQHF
TGTGCCAGCGGCACGGGGCAGCCCCAGCATTTT
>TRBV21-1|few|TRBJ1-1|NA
CASSKRARGENTEAFF
TGTGCCAGCAGCAAACGAGCGAGGGGGGAGAACACTGAAGCTTTCTTT
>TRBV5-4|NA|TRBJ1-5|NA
CASSLERVLSQPQHF
TGTGCCAGCAGCTTGGAAAGGGTATTAAGTCAGCCCCAGCATTTT
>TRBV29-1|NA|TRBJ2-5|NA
CSVGKGETQYF
TGCAGCGTTGGAAAGGGGGAGACCCAGTACTTC
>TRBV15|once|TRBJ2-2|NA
CATSRGDRFATGELFF
TGTGCCACCAGCAGAGGTGACAGGTTCGCCACCGGGGAGCTGTTTTTT
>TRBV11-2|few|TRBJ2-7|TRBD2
CASSLERGGSYEQYF
TGTGCCAGCAGCTTAGAGCGGGGGGGTTCCTACGAGCAGTACTTC
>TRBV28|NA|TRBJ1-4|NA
CASIRSGERGKLFF
TGTGCCAGCATTCGAAGCGGAGAGAGGGGAAAACTGTTTTTT
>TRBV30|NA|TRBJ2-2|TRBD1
CAWGGQLAGELFF
TGTGCCTGGGGGGGACAGTTGGCCGGGGAGCTGTTTTTT
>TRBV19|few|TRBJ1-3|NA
CASSTPGRSSGNTIYF
TGTGCCAGTAGCACCCCCGGACGGAGCTCTGGAAACACCATATATTTT
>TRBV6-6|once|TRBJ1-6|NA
CASSYGQGHAPLHF
TGTGCCAGCAGTTACGGGCAGGGGCATGCACCCCTCCACTTT
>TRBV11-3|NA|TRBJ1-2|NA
CASSLDLSDLGGYTF
TGTGCCAGCAGCTTAGATCTCAGTGACCTTGGGGGCTACACCTTC